Below, 19 T cell receptor beta chains from the same sample are listed, as sequenced in a study of shared clonotypes between healthy human individuals. Libraries were prepared by immunoSEQ multiplex PCR; TCRdb keeps only in-frame clonotypes and omits some of them. The repertoire includes just over 2,000,000 clones, about 95% of them detected once, and roughly 1% sits in the top ten. Terminally differentiated effector memory CD45RA+ cells were left out of the naive CD8 fraction, which was CD45RO-negative and positively selected for CCR7. The sequenced sample was naive CD8+ T cells sorted from blood. The source of these receptors is a young man in good health.

V is TRBV2 and J is TRBJ2-7; TRBD1 aligns across 9 bases. The CDR3 is 15 amino acids. The germline V gene has CDR1 SNHLY and CDR2 FYNNEI. Trimming removed 3 bases from V and 3 bases from J; junction bases left unmatched: 6. The CDR3 DNA sequence: TGTGCCAGCAGTGACCAAGGGACAGGGAGCTACGAGCAGTACTTC. This sequence encodes CASSDQGTGSYEQYF. The whole variable domain, filled in from reference TRBV2 and TRBJ2-7, reads EPEVTQTPSHQVTQMGQEVILRCVPISNHLYFYWYRQILGQKVEFLVSFYNNEISEKSEIFDDQFSVERPDGSNFTLKIRSTKLEDSAMYFCASSDQGTGSYEQYFGPGTRLTVT.

This clone showed up just once. J is TRBJ2-5 and V is TRBV7-2, with D unresolved. V lost 4 bases, J lost 1 base, and 13 bases lay in between. CDR3 length equals 15 residues. Germline V CDR1 and CDR2: SGHTA, FQGNSA. The CDR3 nucleotides read TGTGCCAGCAGCTCCCCGGAGCGTCCCCAAGAGACCCAGTACTTC. Residues: CASSSPERPQETQYF.

This rearrangement joins TRBV28 to TRBJ1-1; 7 positions match TRBD1. V shed 6 bases, J shed 4 bases, and the junction held 8 bases outside the gene matches. Germline CDR1 is MDHEN and CDR2 is SYDVKM. CDR3 size: 14 residues. In nucleotides, the CDR3 is TGTGCCAGCAGCGAACAGGGGTGGGGCACTGAAGCTTTCTTT. It specifies CASSEQGWGTEAFF.

The chain links TRBV4-1 to TRBJ1-3; D unresolved. Germline V lookup: CDR1 MGHRA, CDR2 YSYEKL. The CDR3 extends over 13 amino acids. Deletions cut 2 bases from V and 4 bases from J, with 6 bases between. In nucleotides, the CDR3 is TGCGCCAGCAGCCAATGGGTGGGAAACACCATATATTTT. It is translated as CASSQWVGNTIYF.

CDR3 DNA sequence: TGTGCCAGCAGTTTAGTTGGGGAGGGCTATGGCTACACCTTC. This codes for CASSLVGEGYGYTF. The V gene is TRBV27, the J gene TRBJ1-2, with unresolved D. The CDR3 has 14 residues. Germline V gene data show CDR1 as MNHEY and CDR2 as SMNVEV (reference sequence). The V end lost 2 bases, the J end lost 4 bases, and 11 bases lay between the germline ends.

This sequence joins TRBV9 and TRBJ2-4; TRBD1 is a possible D gene (6 bases). The CDR3 runs to 15 residues. Germline assignment: CDR1 SGDLS and CDR2 YYNGEE. V was clipped by 0 bases and J by 6 bases, with 13 bases between them. The CDR3 sequence: CASSVAPGQLNIQYF. The CDR3 DNA reads as TGTGCCAGCAGCGTAGCTCCCGGACAGTTAAACATTCAGTACTTC.

CDR3 amino acids: CASTLTDKNTEAFF. The CDR3 DNA reads as TGTGCCAGCACCCTAACGGACAAAAACACTGAAGCTTTCTTT. This chain joins TRBV7-9 and TRBJ1-1, with D tentatively TRBD1 (5 bases). Germline CDR1 and CDR2: SEHNR and FQNEAQ (reference sequence). Trimming cost V 7 bases and J 2 bases, with 14 bases left between them. The CDR3 extends over 14 amino acids. Using reference TRBV7-9 and TRBJ1-1 for the parts outside the CDR3, the full variable domain is DTGVSQNPRHKITKRGQNVTFRCDPISEHNRLYWYRQTLGQGPEFLTYFQNEAQLEKSRLLSDRFSAERPKGSFSTLEIQRTEQGDSAMYLCASTLTDKNTEAFFGQGTRLTVV.

V gene TRBV15 combines with J gene TRBJ2-7, with D tentatively TRBD1 (6 bases). With 2 bases removed from V and 3 bases from J, the gap between germline ends came to 11 bases. Germline loops: CDR1 LNHNV, CDR2 YYDKDF (reference sequence). The CDR3 has 14 residues. The CDR3 DNA reads as TGTGCCACCAGCAGACCAGGGGCGATCTACGAGCAGTACTTC. It yields the protein CATSRPGAIYEQYF.

The chain combines TRBV9 with TRBJ2-7; no clear D. V lost 0 bases, J lost 0 bases, and 13 bases lay in between. The CDR3 is 16 residues long. The germline V gene has CDR1 SGDLS and CDR2 YYNGEE. CDR3 amino acids: CASSVGGVIGSYEQYF. DNA of the CDR3: TGTGCCAGCAGCGTAGGTGGGGTGATCGGCTCCTACGAGCAGTACTTC.

The chain has TRBV6-5 and TRBJ1-5; D is uncertain. The CDR3 loop spans 13 amino acids. The germline V gene encodes CDR1 MNHEY and CDR2 SVGAGI. With 0 bases removed from V and 3 bases from J, the gap between germline ends came to 3 bases. The CDR3 sequence is CASSYSNNQPQHF. For the CDR3, the DNA is TGTGCCAGCAGTTACTCTAACAATCAGCCCCAGCATTTT.

Comment on this clone: The same CDR3 arises from other DNA sequences in this sample as well. The rearrangement joins TRBV10-1 to TRBJ2-3; tentatively, D is TRBD1 or TRBD2 (5 bases each). Trimming left V 2 bases short and J 1 base short, with 10 bases between. Germline V gives CDR1 WNHNN, CDR2 SYGVQD (reference sequence). This CDR3 spans 15 amino acids. DNA of the CDR3: TGCGCCAGCAGTGAGCGGGGCCTAGGCACAGATACGCAGTATTTT. This translates into CASSERGLGTDTQYF.

The rearrangement uses TRBV30 and TRBJ2-3; D possibly corresponds to TRBD2 (6 bases). The CDR3 covers 14 residues. V was trimmed by 2 bases and J by 6 bases, leaving 15 bases between them. Germline loops: CDR1 GTSNPN, CDR2 SVGIG (reference sequence). The DNA of the CDR3 is TGTGCCTGGAGTTGGGGGGAGGAAGCCGATACGCAGTATTTT. Protein sequence: CAWSWGEEADTQYF.

J is TRBJ1-1 and V is TRBV5-5; D is uncertain. Germline values: CDR1 SGHKS, CDR2 YYEKEE (reference sequence). The CDR3 is 12 residues long. Trimming stripped 1 base from V and 0 bases from J, with 1 base between. This CDR3 is CASSLLNTEAFF. The CDR3 DNA follows: TGTGCCAGCAGCTTGCTGAACACTGAAGCTTTCTTT.

J is TRBJ1-2 and V is TRBV7-9; 8 bases are shared with TRBD1. The trim removed 0 bases at V and 8 bases at J, leaving 8 bases unmatched. Germline CDR1 is SEHNR and CDR2 is FQNEAQ (reference sequence). The length of the CDR3 is 15 residues. The CDR3 bases are TGTGCCAGCAGCTTAGCAGGACAGGGAAGGTTGGGCTACACCTTC. This codes for CASSLAGQGRLGYTF.

V gene TRBV27 combines with J gene TRBJ2-7; TRBD1 matches 9 bases. From germline, CDR1 is MNHEY and CDR2 SMNVEV (reference sequence). Trimming cost V 5 bases and J 6 bases; bases outside gene matches: 11. The CDR3 is made up of 15 amino acids. In nucleotides, the CDR3 is TGTGCCAGCAGTCTGGCCGGGACAGGGCCCATCGAGCAGTACTTC. Translation gives CASSLAGTGPIEQYF.

This chain's CDR3 is CASSILPGWDEQYF. The CDR3 bases are TGTGCCAGTAGTATCCTACCGGGGTGGGACGAGCAGTACTTC. The chain uses TRBV19 and TRBJ2-7, with D maybe TRBD2 (5 bases). Germline CDR1 and CDR2: LNHDA and SQIVND (reference sequence). The CDR3 extends over 14 amino acids. Deletions cut 3 bases from V and 5 bases from J, with 14 bases between.

The sample holds one count of this clone. The chain links TRBV5-8 to TRBJ2-7; D possibly corresponds to TRBD2 (5 bases). The germline CDR1 and CDR2 sequences are SGHTS and YDEGEE. V was pared by 3 bases and J by 3 bases, with 10 bases between. The CDR3 is 13 residues long. This CDR3 is CASSSNRGYEQYF. The CDR3 coding sequence is TGTGCCAGCAGCTCGAACCGGGGCTACGAGCAGTACTTC.

The V and J genes are TRBV15 and TRBJ1-1; the D gene is possibly TRBD1 (5 bases). Between the trimmed V and J ends, which lost 8 bases and 1 base, there was a span of 11 bases. The CDR3 runs to 13 residues. CDR1 and CDR2 (germline): LNHNV, YYDKDF (reference sequence). The CDR3 DNA follows: TGTGCCACCCGGCAGGGCCAGAACACTGAAGCTTTCTTT. Amino acid sequence: CATRQGQNTEAFF.

This clone came up a few times. Other nucleotide sequences in the sample specify the same CDR3. This chain uses TRBV7-9 with TRBJ2-7, with 9 bases lining up with TRBD1. The CDR3 extends over 13 amino acids. Looked up from germline, CDR1 is SEHNR and CDR2 is FQNEAQ (reference sequence). V lost 5 bases to trimming and J lost 2 bases; unmatched junction nucleotides: 1. CDR3 region: CASSRDRAYEQYF. The CDR3 DNA reads TGTGCCAGCAGCCGGGACAGGGCCTACGAGCAGTACTTC.